This T cell receptor beta chain was sequenced during a study of shared clonotypes between healthy human individuals. V gave up 4 bases and J gave up 11 bases, with 19 bases separating them. This CDR3 region has 13 residues. Germline assignment: CDR1 SGHDT and CDR2 YYEEEE. At the deep level, the assay was run. Data came from immunoSEQ multiplex PCR; TCRdb stores just in-frame clones and leaves some out. The repertoire holds roughly 1.4 million clones, with about 98.5% as singletons. The sequenced sample was naive CD4+ T cells sorted from blood. As for subset: CD45RA+ positively selected. The rearrangement joins TRBV5-6 to TRBJ2-7, with TRBD1 as a possible D gene (7 bases). The TCR comes from a man aged 25-45 years in good health. The CDR3 is CASSRSTGLAEYF. The CDR3 region has the DNA TGTGCCAGCAGCAGGTCGACAGGGTTAGCGGAGTACTTC.